This T cell receptor (beta chain) was retrieved from a study of cytomegalovirus exposure and HLA in healthy donors. On the study more broadly: The same platform was used for the 110 or so validation repertoires as for the 600 to 700 first-cohort repertoires, as reported in a later analysis. Findings and limits, study-wide: Overall, approximately 150 TCR beta chains were annotated as cytomegalovirus-associated.

Here immunoSEQ multiplex PCR was the method, and the copy in TCRdb shows in-frame clones only, minus some. The sample includes 95,000 to 150,000 clones, around 87% seen only once; the top ten take about 6%. Germline-derived CDR1 and CDR2 are LGHNA and YNFKEQ. CDR3 length: 16 amino acids. V lost 1 base and J 1 base, leaving 13 bases between the germline ends. Comment on this clone: Its antigen is not known.

The material sequenced was PBMCs. The sequence was collected from a woman under 30 in good health and CMV-seropositive. The V call is TRBV4-2, the J call TRBJ2-5, with no clear D. This chain's CDR3 is CASSQGPMQAQETQYF. The CDR3 DNA follows: TGTGCCAGCAGCCAAGGCCCCATGCAGGCCCAAGAGACCCAGTACTTC.